This T cell receptor beta chain was observed in a study of cytomegalovirus exposure and HLA in healthy donors. General study results and limits: Researchers had no immune exposure information except CMV serostatus available. Confirmation in vitro established that three CMV-associated chains were specific for CMV antigens.

The PCR made use of 60 Vbeta and 13 Jbeta primers. Sequencing used immunoSEQ multiplex PCR; TCRdb keeps in-frame clones, though not all of them. The sample spans approximately 70,000 clones; the ten largest clones claim about 3.8%. The V segment lost 7 bases and the J segment 5 bases; nucleotides outside the gene matches: 5. CDR1 is SQVTM, CDR2 ANQGSEA, per germline. CDR3 size: 12 residues. Concerning this clone: Its antigen remains unidentified.

This rearrangement joins TRBV29-1 to TRBJ2-1; 7 bases are shared with TRBD1. The clonotype was recovered from a female donor in good health and CMV-seropositive. The sequenced sample consisted of PBMCs. The CDR3 here is CSAQTGDNEQFF. Here the CDR3 DNA reads TGCAGCGCACAAACAGGGGACAATGAGCAGTTCTTC.